The source of this T cell receptor beta chain is a study of T cell repertoires in cytomegalovirus infection (dated by TCRdb to about 2019). Background on the whole study: The HLA type of each donor mattered for the analysis, because public TCR beta signatures pointed to carriage of CMV infection along with the matching HLA type.

Points the paper makes about the study in general: In the ex vivo response, HLA-C-restricted CMV-specific TCR beta clonotypes were dominant, and in two of eight donors the single most frequent clonotype came from this HLA-C-restricted group. Cumulative frequency of public TCR beta family members discriminated carriers of CMV infection plus the relevant HLA type in this cohort and an independent approximately 360-donor cohort.

From the cysteine through the phenylalanine, the CDR3 covers 16 amino acids. Left in the record is the CDR3 DNA by itself, 48 bases read in frame from the first base. From V the trimming removes 5 bases and from J it removes 4 bases, while the gene matches leave 10 bases of the junction unaccounted for. As to this clonotype: It lacks a known antigen. One base away there is no much larger clone; base qualities are not given.

TCRdb names Illumina HiSeq 1500 as the instrument used. Using fastp trimming at Q25 and MiXCR clonotype assembly, TCRdb reanalyzed the public sequencing data and kept in-frame beta chains. CDR3 protein sequences are deduplicated, and each keeps its most common genes and DNA. Counted in this sample were roughly 230,000 distinct CDR3 sequences; roughly 6.5% of them appeared once. Jointly, the top ten make up about 6.3% of the sample. This clonotype was sampled from a human donor in good health (CMV status not recorded). Some clones in this sample may be carry-over from other donors' samples. The rearranged chain carries TRBV12-3 or TRBV12-4 and TRBJ2-5; 10 bases in the junction line up with TRBD2. Sequenced input: PBMCs. The CDR3 sequence is CASSPGVAGGGETQYF. The sequenced DNA is TGTGCCAGCAGTCCCGGGGTAGCGGGGGGAGGAGAGACCCAGTACTTC.